This T cell receptor (beta chain) was identified during a study of blood T cell repertoires in COVID-19. The germline V and J ends were trimmed by 1 base and 2 bases, with 11 bases remaining between them. CDR3 length: 15 residues. Germline CDR1 and CDR2: SGHRS and YFSETQ. TCRdb keeps only in-frame clones here, not all; method: immunoSEQ multiplex PCR. Of about 150,000 clones listed, over 80% are singletons. The rearrangement links TRBV5-1 to TRBJ2-3; D perhaps matches TRBD1 (6 bases). Input material: peripheral blood. The sequence derives from a woman aged 80 or over with COVID-19, enrolled during active disease. The CDR3 region is CASSLMGAHTDTQYF. The DNA for the CDR3 is TGCGCCAGCAGCTTGATGGGGGCCCACACAGATACGCAGTATTTT.